This T cell receptor beta chain is drawn from a study of T cell repertoires in cytomegalovirus infection. TCRdb itself ran the reads through MiXCR, one entry per CDR3 protein. The sample lists about 770,000 distinct CDR3 sequences, about 28% occurring once. Details on this clonotype: Its target is unknown.

The V end was cut by 6 bases, the J end by 3 bases, with 6 bases between. Germline lookup yields CDR1 SQVTM and CDR2 ANQGSEA. The CDR3 length is 10 residues. The chain combines TRBV29-1 with TRBJ2-7; no clear D gene. The specimen comprised cultured CD8+ T cells from PBMCs, sampled from culture after CMV antigen stimulation. The receptor was isolated from a human donor in good health (CMV status not recorded). Some clones in this sample may be carry-over from other donors' samples. CDR3 DNA: TGCAGCGTGGTGAACTACGAGCAGTACTTC. Translation gives CSVVNYEQYF.